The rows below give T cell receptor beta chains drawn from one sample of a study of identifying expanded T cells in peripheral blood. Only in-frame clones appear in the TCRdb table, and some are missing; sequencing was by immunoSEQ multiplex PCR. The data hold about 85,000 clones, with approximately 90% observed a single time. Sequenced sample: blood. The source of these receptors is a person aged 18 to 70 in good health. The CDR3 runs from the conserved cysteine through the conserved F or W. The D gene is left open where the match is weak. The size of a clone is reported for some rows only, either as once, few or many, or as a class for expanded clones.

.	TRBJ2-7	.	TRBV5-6	CASSNPVTEGTYEQYF	TGTGCCAGCAGCAACCCGGTGACAGAAGGCACCTACGAGCAGTACTTC
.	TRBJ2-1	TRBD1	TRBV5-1	CASSPLGQSTYNEQFF	TGCGCCAGCAGCCCCCTGGGACAGTCGACCTACAATGAGCAGTTCTTC
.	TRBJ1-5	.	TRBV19	CASSGGPSNQPQHF	TGTGCCAGTAGTGGTGGACCGTCCAATCAGCCCCAGCATTTT
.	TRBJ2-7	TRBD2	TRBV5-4	CASSDGTRGSYEQYF	TGTGCCAGCAGCGACGGGACTAGAGGCTCCTACGAGCAGTACTTC
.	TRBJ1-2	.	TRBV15	CATSRGPEQDGYTF	TGTGCCACCAGCAGAGGGCCCGAACAGGATGGCTACACCTTC
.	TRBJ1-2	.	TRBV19	CASSIKVNYGYTF	TGTGCCAGTAGTATAAAGGTTAACTATGGCTACACCTTC
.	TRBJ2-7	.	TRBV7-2	CASSSADGPYEQYF	TGTGCCAGCAGCTCAGCGGACGGACCCTACGAGCAGTACTTC
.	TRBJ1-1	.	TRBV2	CASSLTENTEAFF	TGTGCCAGCAGTCTAACTGAGAACACTGAAGCTTTCTTT
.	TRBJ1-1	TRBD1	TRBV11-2	CASSATGGWGTEAFF	TGTGCCAGCAGCGCGACAGGGGGCTGGGGCACTGAAGCTTTCTTT
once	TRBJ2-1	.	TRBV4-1	CASSQGPSVEQFF	TGCGCCAGCAGCCAGGGCCCTAGCGTAGAGCAGTTCTTC
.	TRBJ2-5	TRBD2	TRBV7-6	CASSRRGGYQETQYF	TGTGCCAGCTCGAGGCGGGGGGGATATCAAGAGACCCAGTACTTC
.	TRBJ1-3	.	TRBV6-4	CASDYGRQGGNTIYF	TGTGCCAGCGATTACGGGCGGCAGGGGGGAAACACCATATATTTT
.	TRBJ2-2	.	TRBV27	CASRQVLYEVTGELFF	TGTGCCAGTCGACAGGTTTTATACGAAGTTACCGGGGAGCTGTTTTTT
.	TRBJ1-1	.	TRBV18	CASYLGQLNTEAFF	TGTGCCAGCTATCTCGGACAGTTGAACACTGAAGCTTTCTTT
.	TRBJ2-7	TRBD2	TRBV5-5	CASSTGLAGTLRGQYF	TGTGCCAGCAGCACCGGACTAGCGGGGACCCTACGAGGGCAGTACTTC
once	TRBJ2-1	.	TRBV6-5	CASSPGTLSYNEQFF	TGTGCCAGCAGTCCCGGGACACTCTCTTACAATGAGCAGTTCTTC
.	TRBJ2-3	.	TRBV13	CASSPRWSPGDTQYF	TGTGCCAGCAGCCCGCGTTGGTCCCCGGGGGATACGCAGTATTTT
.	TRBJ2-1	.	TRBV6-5	CASSYSSNNEQFF	TGTGCCAGCAGTTACTCGTCGAACAATGAGCAGTTCTTC
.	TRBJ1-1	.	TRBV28	CASSLLGGATEAFF	TGTGCCAGCAGTTTATTGGGCGGAGCCACTGAAGCTTTCTTT
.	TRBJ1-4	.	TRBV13	CASSLGAQTEKLFF	TGTGCCAGCAGCTTAGGGGCCCAAACCGAAAAACTGTTTTTT
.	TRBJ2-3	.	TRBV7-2	CASSLGGYTDTQYF	TGTGCCAGCAGCTTAGGGGGATACACAGATACGCAGTATTTT
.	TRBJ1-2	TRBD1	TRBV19	CASSYDRDYGYTF	TGTGCCAGTAGTTACGACAGGGACTATGGCTACACCTTC
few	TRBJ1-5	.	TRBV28	CASSHKGLRAGTGVSPQHF	TGTGCCAGCAGCCATAAGGGCCTGAGAGCCGGGACTGGGGTCTCGCCCCAGCATTTT
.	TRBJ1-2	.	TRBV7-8	CASSRGAETFSLHGYTF	TGTGCCAGCAGCCGGGGGGCCGAGACATTTTCGTTACATGGCTACACCTTC